This TCR beta chain emerged from a study of blood T cell repertoires in COVID-19. The assay was immunoSEQ multiplex PCR, and TCRdb's table has in-frame clones only and misses some. The sample includes about 160,000 clones, 75% to 90% of them seen just once. Trimming cost V 2 bases and J 3 bases; bases outside gene matches: 5. In germline, CDR1 is SGHRS, CDR2 YFSETQ. The CDR3 contains 14 residues. V usage is TRBV5-1 and J usage is TRBJ2-7; 7 bases line up with TRBD1. The sequencing input was peripheral blood. The clonotype was recovered from a man between 18 and 35 years old with COVID-19, enrolled during active disease. This chain's CDR3 is CASSFRQGGYEQYF. In nucleotides, the CDR3 is TGCGCCAGCAGCTTTCGACAGGGTGGCTACGAGCAGTACTTC.